What follows are 10 T cell receptor beta chains derived from one specimen sequenced in a study of blood T cell repertoires in COVID-19. Generated by immunoSEQ multiplex PCR, the TCRdb table keeps only in-frame clones and is missing some. The sample lists about 55,000 clones; around four fifths were seen once. Specimen: peripheral blood. The source is a woman in her fifties or sixties with acute or convalescent COVID-19.

The V gene is TRBV6-1, the J gene TRBJ2-5; TRBD2 aligns across 13 bases. CDR1 is MNHNS and CDR2 is SASEGT in the germline V gene. V lost 1 base and J lost 4; bases outside the gene matches: 3. The CDR3 loop spans 16 amino acids. The CDR3 DNA is TGTGCCAGCAGTGAAGGACTAGCGGGAGGCAGAGAGACCCAGTACTTC. Amino acids: CASSEGLAGGRETQYF.

V and J are TRBV5-6 and TRBJ2-5, with D maybe TRBD1 (5 bases). The germline V gene has CDR1 SGHDT and CDR2 YYEEEE. CDR3 length: 11 residues. V lost 1 base to trimming and J lost 9 bases, with 7 bases between them. The CDR3 coding sequence is TGTGCCAGCAGCTTGCAGGGCCCCCAGTACTTC. This encodes CASSLQGPQYF.

The chain combines TRBV6-5 with TRBJ2-1; 7 bases match TRBD1. The CDR3 is 15 amino acids. CDR1 is MNHEY and CDR2 is SVGAGI in the germline V gene. V shed 6 bases and J 4 bases; nucleotides not matched to a gene: 9. CDR3 in amino acids: CASRRQGSSYNEQFF. The CDR3, as DNA: TGTGCCAGCAGGAGACAGGGTTCGTCATACAATGAGCAGTTCTTC.

The rearrangement joins TRBV6-5 to TRBJ1-1; 8 nucleotides align to TRBD1. The CDR3 is made up of 15 amino acids. V shed 7 bases, J shed 4 bases, and the junction held 11 bases outside the gene matches. Germline V gene data show CDR1 as MNHEY and CDR2 as SVGAGI. The chain's CDR3 is CASIRQGFRGTEAFF. As DNA, the CDR3 is TGTGCCAGCATTCGACAGGGGTTCAGGGGCACTGAAGCTTTCTTT.

The CDR3 is CATSHTSGPSNEQYF. In nucleotides, the CDR3 is TGTGCCACCAGTCACACTAGCGGACCTTCAAACGAGCAGTACTTC. V gene TRBV24-1 combines with J gene TRBJ2-7; 8 bases map to TRBD2. V was pared by 6 bases and J by 5 bases, with 11 bases of the junction left unmatched. CDR1 KGHDR and CDR2 SFDVKD come from the germline V gene. CDR3 length: 15 residues.

The genes are TRBV28 and TRBJ1-5; possibly TRBD1 for D (5 bases). The CDR3 length is 15 residues. Trimming cost V 1 base and J 3 bases, with 10 bases left between them. Germline CDR1 and CDR2: MDHEN and SYDVKM. CDR3 coding DNA: TGTGCCAGCAGTTTATTTTCAGGGCCCAATCAGCCCCAGCATTTT. As protein: CASSLFSGPNQPQHF.

The chain links TRBV11-2 to TRBJ2-7; maybe TRBD2 (7 bases). Germline-derived CDR1 and CDR2 are SGHAT and FQNNGV. Deletions cut 5 bases from V and 3 bases from J, with 20 bases between. The CDR3 covers 16 residues. This CDR3 reads CASSPISRGGVYEQYF. CDR3 DNA: TGTGCCAGCAGCCCAATCTCTAGGGGGGGAGTCTACGAGCAGTACTTC.

V usage is TRBV6-5 and J usage is TRBJ2-7; 9 bases line up with TRBD2. Germline loops: CDR1 MNHEY, CDR2 SVGAGI. The V segment lost 2 bases and the J segment 3 bases; nucleotides outside the gene matches: 2. The CDR3 extends over 14 amino acids. The CDR3 region is CASSYGLASYEQYF. The CDR3 DNA sequence: TGTGCCAGCAGTTACGGACTAGCGAGCTACGAGCAGTACTTC.

This chain uses TRBV5-1 with TRBJ1-1; D might be TRBD1 (6 bases). The CDR3 totals 14 residues. Looked up from germline, CDR1 is SGHRS and CDR2 is YFSETQ. The V end lost 1 base, the J end lost 3 bases, and 10 bases lay between the germline ends. The chain's CDR3 is CASSLTGYDTEAFF. The CDR3 DNA follows: TGCGCCAGCAGCTTGACAGGGTATGACACTGAAGCTTTCTTT.

V usage is TRBV18 and J usage is TRBJ1-1; TRBD1 agrees at 9 bases. Germline CDR1 KGHSH, CDR2 LQKENI. The ends lost 4 bases at V and 2 bases at J; junction bases unmatched: 5. This CDR3 contains 15 residues. The CDR3 reads CASSLRTGENTEAFF. DNA for the CDR3: TGTGCCAGCTCACTTAGGACAGGGGAAAACACTGAAGCTTTCTTT.